The 15 T cell receptor beta chains in this list originate from one sample, sequenced in a study of beta chain features in type 1 diabetes. Expressed TCRB transcripts were sequenced because the entire RNA isolate underwent reverse transcription. Clones were sequenced by immunoSEQ multiplex PCR, and TCRdb holds only the in-frame ones, with some missing. There are a few hundred thousand clones in the sample; approximately 11% occur only once, and 1% to 1.5% lies in the top ten. The sequenced sample was central memory CD4+ T cells from blood. The source is a man aged 18 to 29 in good health.

This clone was recorded a few times. The J gene is TRBJ2-7, the V gene TRBV10-3; D unresolved. The CDR3 totals 16 residues. The V gene lost 4 bases and the J gene lost 0 bases, with 16 bases spanning the gap. Germline CDR1 and CDR2: ENHRY and SYGVKD. Here the CDR3 reads CAISARELPSSYEQYF. For the CDR3, the DNA is TGTGCCATCAGTGCCAGAGAATTACCAAGCTCCTACGAGCAGTACTTC.

This clone was counted at least ten times. The chain has TRBV7-3 and TRBJ2-1; 9 bases line up with TRBD2. The CDR3 is 15 residues long. From germline, CDR1 is SGHTA and CDR2 FQGTGA. Germline trimming cut 2 bases from V and 4 bases from J; bases unmatched to any gene: 3. The CDR3 sequence: CASSLVTSGYNEQFF. Here the CDR3 DNA reads TGTGCCAGCAGCTTAGTCACTAGCGGGTACAATGAGCAGTTCTTC.

This clone appeared many times. J is TRBJ2-1 and V is TRBV30, with 9 bases that match TRBD2. The CDR3 loop spans 17 amino acids. The trim removed 0 bases at V and 7 bases at J, leaving 13 bases unmatched. Germline-derived CDR1 and CDR2 are GTSNPN and SVGIG (reference sequence). Written as DNA, the CDR3 is TGTGCCTGGAGTGTAGGGAGAGCGGGAGGAGGATGGAATGAGCAGTTCTTC. Translation gives CAWSVGRAGGGWNEQFF.

The chain uses TRBV25-1 and TRBJ1-2, with 7 bases identical to TRBD1. Germline V gene sequence: CDR1 MGHDK, CDR2 SYGVNS. V trimming: 4 bases; J trimming: 0 bases; junction bases outside the gene matches: 5. This CDR3 contains 15 residues. The CDR3 spells CASSGGQVPNYGYTF. The CDR3 DNA reads TGTGCCAGCAGTGGTGGACAGGTGCCTAACTATGGCTACACCTTC.

This clone was found many times. CDR3: CASSQALAAYQETQYF. DNA of the CDR3: TGTGCCAGCAGCCAAGCTCTAGCGGCTTACCAAGAGACCCAGTACTTC. The chain employs TRBV14 and TRBJ2-5, with TRBD2 matching over 7 bases. The CDR3 is 16 residues long. J was trimmed by 0 bases and V by 1 base; bases with no gene match: 5. Germline values: CDR1 SGHDN, CDR2 FVKESK.

The chain has TRBV20-1 and TRBJ1-1, with D perhaps matching TRBD1 (5 bases). The V end was cut by 3 bases, the J end by 8 bases, with 10 bases between. Germline V CDR1 and CDR2: DFQATT, SNEGSKA (reference sequence). This CDR3 region has 11 residues. The CDR3 is CSASRGEEAFF. CDR3 in DNA: TGCAGTGCTAGTCGGGGGGAGGAAGCTTTCTTT.

This clone has a count of ten or more. V usage is TRBV4-1 and J usage is TRBJ2-3, with 8 bases aligning to TRBD2. The germline CDR1 and CDR2 sequences are MGHRA and YSYEKL. The CDR3 is 15 residues long. J was trimmed by 2 bases and V by 1 base; bases with no gene match: 2. CDR3 in amino acids: CASSQGGLVTDTQYF. As DNA, the CDR3 is TGCGCCAGCAGCCAAGGGGGACTAGTCACAGATACGCAGTATTTT.

The table lists this clone with many counts. J is TRBJ1-4 and V is TRBV14, with D perhaps matching TRBD1 (5 bases). This CDR3 contains 15 residues. Trimming took off 4 bases at V and 4 bases at J, with 13 bases between the two ends. Germline V CDR1 and CDR2: SGHDN, FVKESK. CDR3 region: CASSLLGTINEKLFF. The CDR3 DNA follows: TGTGCCAGCAGCCTCCTCGGGACGATTAATGAAAAACTGTTTTTT. The variable domain in full, with the rest retrieved from reference TRBV14 and TRBJ1-4, is EAGVTQFPSHSVIEKGQTVTLRCDPISGHDNLYWYRRVMGKEIKFLLHFVKESKQDESGMPNNRFLAERTGGTYSTLKVQPAELEDSGVYFCASSLLGTINEKLFFGSGTQLSVL.

The V call is TRBV11-2, the J call TRBJ2-7; weak D call: TRBD2 (6 bases). Trimming removed 3 bases at V and 2 bases at J, with 14 bases between. In germline, CDR1 is SGHAT, CDR2 FQNNGV. The CDR3 has 15 residues. CDR3 loop: CASSLESGQTYEQYF. CDR3 bases: TGTGCCAGCAGCTTGGAGAGCGGGCAGACCTACGAGCAGTACTTC.

Written as DNA, the CDR3 is TGTGCCAGCAGCTTGCAACGGGACAGGCTATACAATGAGCAGTTCTTC. Protein sequence: CASSLQRDRLYNEQFF. The gene calls are TRBV11-2 and TRBJ2-1; 8 bases are shared with TRBD1. There are 16 residues in the CDR3. Germline assignment: CDR1 SGHAT and CDR2 FQNNGV. With V trimmed by 3 bases and J by 4 bases, 8 bases remained unmatched.

The table lists this clone with a few counts. The chain links TRBV7-9 to TRBJ1-3; D unresolved. The germline V and J ends were trimmed by 1 base and 4 bases, with 5 bases remaining between them. CDR3 length: 13 residues. Germline-derived CDR1 and CDR2 are SEHNR and FQNEAQ (reference sequence). The chain's CDR3 is CASSLDAGNTIYF. Written as DNA, the CDR3 is TGTGCCAGCAGCTTAGATGCCGGAAACACCATATATTTT.

V gene TRBV28 combines with J gene TRBJ2-3; no definite D call. The CDR3 is 14 residues long. Trimming took off 3 bases at V and 5 bases at J, with 12 bases between the two ends. CDR1 is MDHEN and CDR2 is SYDVKM in the germline V gene. CDR3 region: CASSFETSGDTQYF. DNA of the CDR3: TGTGCCAGCAGTTTCGAGACGTCCGGAGATACGCAGTATTTT.

This clone was counted between two and nine times. The junction shows a germline mismatch at one end, possibly a read error. The chain has TRBV7-7 and TRBJ2-5; D tentatively fits TRBD1 or TRBD2 (5 bases each). This CDR3 contains 14 residues. Looked up from germline, CDR1 is SSHAT and CDR2 is FNYEAQ (reference sequence). In DNA form, the CDR3 reads TGTGCTAGCAGCTCCGGGACCTTCTTGGGGACCCAGTACTTC. This codes for CASSSGTFLGTQYF.

The chain employs TRBV4-3 and TRBJ2-2; TRBD1 matches 7 bases. This CDR3 has 16 amino acids. CDR1 and CDR2 from the germline V gene are LGHNA and YSLEER. With V trimmed by 1 base and J by 1 base, 3 bases remained unmatched. The DNA of the CDR3 is TGCGCCAGCAGCCAAGTAGGGGGCCTGAACACCGGGGAGCTGTTTTTT. Encoded protein: CASSQVGGLNTGELFF.

This clone was picked up many times. The J gene is TRBJ2-6, the V gene TRBV15; D call uncertain. Per the germline V gene, CDR1 is LNHNV and CDR2 is YYDKDF (reference sequence). Trimming cost V 5 bases and J 0 bases, with 8 bases left between them. The CDR3 is 15 amino acids. CDR3 in DNA: TGTGCCACCAGCTATAGGGTCTCTGGGGCCAACGTCCTGACTTTC. Its protein is CATSYRVSGANVLTF.